A single sample is the source of the 27 T cell receptor beta chains below, sequenced in a study of TIL therapy for anti-PD-1-resistant metastatic lung cancer. The time point is: pre-treatment sample, taken before nivolumab and TIL therapy. Tumor tissue came from excised metastases, mostly pleural nodules or supraclavicular lymph nodes. Sequencing used immunoSEQ v3. The assay was immunoSEQ multiplex PCR, and TCRdb's table has in-frame clones only and misses some. The sample consists of 10,000 or so clones, around three quarters of them appearing once. The sequences come from tumor tissue, collected at baseline. These receptors were taken from a person between 30 and 80 years old with non-small cell lung cancer.

The rearrangement uses TRBV6-5 and TRBJ2-2; 14 bases map to TRBD2. The CDR3 runs 15 residues. The V and J ends lost 6 bases and 7 bases, in that order; junction bases with no gene match: 4. Germline CDR1 is MNHEY and CDR2 is SVGAGI. This CDR3 reads CASRGTSGGIGELFF. The CDR3 region has the DNA TGTGCCAGCAGGGGGACTAGCGGGGGCATCGGGGAGCTGTTTTTT.

The chain has TRBV28 and TRBJ1-4; a weak D match, TRBD1 (6 bases). Looked up from germline, CDR1 is MDHEN and CDR2 is SYDVKM. The CDR3 sequence is 14 residues long. The V end lost 3 bases, the J end lost 8 bases, and 13 bases lay between the germline ends. The CDR3 DNA is TGTGCCAGCAGTTTGGGGGGGGCCCACGAAAAACTGTTTTTT. This translates into CASSLGGAHEKLFF.

The chain recombines TRBV6-1 with TRBJ1-5; a weak D match, TRBD1 (5 bases). V lost 3 bases and J lost 0, with 9 bases in between. Germline V gene lookup returns CDR1 MNHNS and CDR2 SASEGT. The CDR3 loop spans 15 amino acids. CDR3 region: CASSETTGSNQPQHF. CDR3 bases: TGTGCCAGCAGTGAGACCACAGGTAGCAATCAGCCCCAGCATTTT.

CDR3 sequence (DNA): TGTGCCAGCAGCGTAGAGGACAGGTGGACAGATACGCAGTATTTT. The encoded protein is CASSVEDRWTDTQYF. This chain connects TRBV9 to TRBJ2-3; 7 bases are shared with TRBD1. The germline V gene encodes CDR1 SGDLS and CDR2 YYNGEE. The junction had 4 bases not matched to a gene; V was cut back by 0 bases and J by 3 bases. The CDR3 runs to 15 residues.

The chain recombines TRBV7-6 with TRBJ1-1, with 7 bases aligning to TRBD1. The CDR3 is 14 amino acids. J gave up 0 bases and V 6 bases, and 4 bases lay outside the gene matches. Germline V CDR1 and CDR2: SGHVS, FNYEAQ. The chain's CDR3 is CASSLQGMNTEAFF. In DNA, the CDR3 is TGTGCCAGCAGTTTACAGGGGATGAACACTGAAGCTTTCTTT.

The CDR3 DNA is TGCGCCAGCAGCCAAGATACGTTGCTGGCAGGGGGAGACACTGAAGCTTTCTTT. This translates into CASSQDTLLAGGDTEAFF. This chain connects TRBV4-3 to TRBJ1-1; 7 nucleotides agree with TRBD1. The CDR3 has 18 residues. Germline V lookup: CDR1 LGHNA, CDR2 YSLEER. The V and J ends lost 0 bases and 3 bases, in that order; junction bases with no gene match: 13.

The chain combines TRBV7-8 with TRBJ1-2; D is perhaps TRBD1 (5 bases). Looked up from germline, CDR1 is SGHVS and CDR2 is FQNEAQ. Trimming shortened V by 3 bases and J by 0 bases, and 5 bases separated the two germline ends. The CDR3 extends over 13 amino acids. CDR3 coding DNA: TGTGCCAGCAGCTTGGACACTAACTATGGCTACACCTTC. Amino acids: CASSLDTNYGYTF. The entire variable domain, with the rest obtained from reference TRBV7-8 and TRBJ1-2, is as follows: GAGVSQSPRYKVAKRGQDVALRCDPISGHVSLFWYQQALGQGPEFLTYFQNEAQLDKSGLPSDRFFAERPEGSVSTLKIQRTQQEDSAVYLCASSLDTNYGYTFGSGTRLTVV.

The chain links TRBV5-1 to TRBJ1-1, with TRBD1 matching over 10 bases. Germline V gene sequence: CDR1 SGHRS, CDR2 YFSETQ. The CDR3 is 16 amino acids. After removal of 3 bases from V and 3 bases from J, the junction contained 8 bases not matched to a gene. CDR3 region: CASSSRTGGEDTEAFF. The CDR3 DNA is TGCGCCAGCAGCTCCAGGACAGGGGGTGAGGACACTGAAGCTTTCTTT.

The rearrangement links TRBV19 to TRBJ1-5; weak D call: TRBD1 (6 bases). The V end was cut by 7 bases, the J end by 5 bases, with 9 bases between. Germline loops: CDR1 LNHDA, CDR2 SQIVND (reference sequence). The CDR3 has 12 amino acids. CDR3: CASTDRYQPQHF. CDR3 in DNA: TGTGCCAGTACCGACAGGTATCAGCCCCAGCATTTT.

The rearrangement links TRBV6-1 to TRBJ2-1, with unresolved D. This CDR3 contains 12 residues. Trimming left V 2 bases short and J 9 bases short, with 8 bases between. Per germline, CDR1 MNHNS and CDR2 SASEGT. DNA of the CDR3: TGTGCCAGCAGTGAAACGGTTATTGAGCAGTTCTTC. This translates into CASSETVIEQFF.

The V and J genes are TRBV18 and TRBJ1-2, with 7 bases aligning to TRBD1. Trimming at V came to 3 bases and at J to 4 bases, leaving 14 bases not matched to a gene. Germline CDR1 reads KGHSH; CDR2 reads LQKENI. The CDR3 is 17 residues long. CDR3 loop: CASSPPAGGQKLYGYTF. The CDR3 DNA reads as TGTGCCAGCTCACCCCCCGCAGGGGGGCAAAAACTCTATGGCTACACCTTC.

This sequence joins TRBV4-1 and TRBJ2-1, with D perhaps matching TRBD1 (7 bases). This CDR3 is 15 amino acids long. The germline V gene encodes CDR1 MGHRA and CDR2 YSYEKL. Between the trimmed V and J ends, which lost 1 base and 9 bases, there was a span of 16 bases. The CDR3, as DNA: TGCGCCAGCAGCCAAGCGGAGGGGGCTAGAGCTGAGCAGTTCTTC. It translates to CASSQAEGARAEQFF.

The rearrangement links TRBV7-8 to TRBJ2-1, with 9 bases identical to TRBD2. J lost 3 bases, V lost 1 base, and 7 bases had no gene match. Germline values: CDR1 SGHVS, CDR2 FQNEAQ. This CDR3 contains 17 residues. The CDR3 protein is CASSLVGSGRNYNEQFF. The CDR3 DNA reads TGTGCCAGCAGCTTAGTCGGTAGCGGGAGAAACTACAATGAGCAGTTCTTC.

The J gene is TRBJ2-1, the V gene TRBV4-2; D is undetermined. There are 15 residues in the CDR3. Trimming removed 0 bases from V and 4 bases from J, with 10 bases in between. The germline V gene encodes CDR1 LGHNA and CDR2 YNFKEQ. In DNA form, the CDR3 reads TGTGCCAGCAGCCAAGAAAGAGACGGTTACAATGAGCAGTTCTTC. Residues: CASSQERDGYNEQFF.

V is TRBV28 and J is TRBJ1-2; the match to TRBD1 covers 7 bases. The CDR3 consists of 15 residues. V was clipped by 6 bases and J by 3 bases; unmatched bases: 10. CDR1 and CDR2 (germline): MDHEN, SYDVKM. The CDR3: CASSPQGVGYYGYTF. For the CDR3, the DNA is TGTGCCAGCAGCCCCCAGGGGGTCGGCTACTATGGCTACACCTTC.

The V call is TRBV5-1, the J call TRBJ2-5; 12 bases fit TRBD1. Trimming removed 4 bases from V and 3 bases from J; junction bases left unmatched: 4. This CDR3 has 15 residues. The germline gives CDR1 SGHRS, CDR2 YFSETQ. The CDR3 bases are TGCGCCAGCAGCCCCGGGACAGGGGGCGAAGAGACCCAGTACTTC. Its protein product is CASSPGTGGEETQYF.

This clone was picked up a small number of times. The chain combines TRBV19 with TRBJ2-3; D is unclear. CDR1 and CDR2 (germline): LNHDA, SQIVND (reference sequence). Trimming cost V 3 bases and J 3 bases, with 13 bases left between them. The CDR3 is 15 residues long. CDR3 region: CASSIRPARTDTQYF. The CDR3 region has the DNA TGTGCCAGTAGTATCCGTCCGGCTCGGACAGATACGCAGTATTTT.

Only a few counts were recorded for this clone. The chain combines TRBV4-1 with TRBJ2-7; no reliable D call. V gave up 1 base and J gave up 2 bases, with 9 bases separating them. CDR3 length: 14 residues. The germline CDR1 and CDR2 sequences are MGHRA and YSYEKL. The CDR3 bases are TGCGCCAGCAGCCAAGTGGAAGGCCCCTACGAGCAGTACTTC. Protein sequence: CASSQVEGPYEQYF.

The chain employs TRBV19 and TRBJ1-1; TRBD1 is a possible D gene (5 bases). Looked up from germline, CDR1 is LNHDA and CDR2 is SQIVND (reference sequence). This CDR3 has 13 amino acids. Trimming left V 3 bases short and J 4 bases short, with 9 bases between. The CDR3 coding sequence is TGTGCCAGTAGTATTACAGGAGGCACTGAAGCTTTCTTT. The encoded protein is CASSITGGTEAFF.

The rearrangement uses TRBV2 and TRBJ2-7; no reliable D call. Germline V lookup: CDR1 SNHLY, CDR2 FYNNEI. With 4 bases removed from V and 1 base from J, the gap between germline ends came to 8 bases. This CDR3 is 13 amino acids long. The CDR3 nucleotides read TGTGCCAGCAGTGTCTCGCGTTCCTACGAGCAGTACTTC. Its protein product is CASSVSRSYEQYF.

This clone was detected only once. This sequence joins TRBV28 and TRBJ2-6; possibly TRBD2 for D (6 bases). The CDR3 covers 15 residues. The ends were cut back, 11 bases at V and 0 bases at J, with 14 bases in the middle. In germline, CDR1 is MDHEN, CDR2 SYDVKM. For the CDR3, the DNA is TGTGCCTCCGGGACTGTTGGCTCTGGGGCCAACGTCCTGACTTTC. It encodes CASGTVGSGANVLTF.

This chain joins TRBV7-2 and TRBJ2-3, with D perhaps given as TRBD1 or TRBD2 (5 bases each). Germline V CDR1 and CDR2: SGHTA, FQGNSA. Trimming removed 3 bases from V and 1 base from J, with 14 bases in between. This CDR3 has 16 amino acids. In DNA, the CDR3 is TGTGCCAGCAGCTTGGGGCCTATTAGCGGCACAGATACGCAGTATTTT. Encoded protein: CASSLGPISGTDTQYF.

The rearrangement links TRBV7-2 to TRBJ1-6; TRBD1 matches at 11 bases. The CDR3 is made up of 16 amino acids. J gave up 10 bases and V 5 bases, and 10 bases lay outside the gene matches. CDR1 SGHTA and CDR2 FQGNSA come from the germline V gene. The CDR3 sequence is CASSPMGGQGGSPLHF. CDR3 in DNA: TGTGCCAGCAGCCCTATGGGGGGACAGGGGGGGTCACCCCTCCACTTT.

The chain uses TRBV6-6 and TRBJ1-4, with D possibly being TRBD1 (5 bases). Germline CDR1 and CDR2: MNHNY and SVGAGI (reference sequence). V lost 11 bases, J lost 4 bases, and 14 bases lay in between. CDR3 size: 13 residues. CDR3 protein: CAGRDGFNEKLFF. The CDR3 DNA is TGTGCCGGACGGGACGGATTTAATGAAAAACTGTTTTTT.

CDR3 bases: TGTGCCAGCAGACGGGGGCAGGAAATGAACACTGAAGCTTTCTTT. This translates into CASRRGQEMNTEAFF. The chain joins TRBV6-5 to TRBJ1-1; possibly TRBD1 for D (6 bases). Deletions cut 6 bases from V and 0 bases from J, with 14 bases between. The CDR3 loop spans 15 amino acids. CDR1 and CDR2 (germline): MNHEY, SVGAGI.

This clone was detected only a few times. This likely comes from a read error, as the CDR3 has no conserved phenylalanine or tryptophan at its end. It is unclear where the CDR3 begins or ends on the DNA, so no DNA is shown, and the CDR3 is as TCRdb lists it. V gene TRBV6-9 combines with J gene TRBJ2-6; no check of the table's D call, TRBD1, against the DNA was made. Ends included, the CDR3 has 12 residues. The germline gives CDR1 MNHGY, CDR2 SVAAGI. The CDR3 here is CASSDGAPYDKV.

This clone has only a few counts. The rearrangement uses TRBV20-1 and TRBJ2-1; D gene ambiguous. The V gene lost 4 bases and the J gene lost 4 bases, with 5 bases spanning the gap. This CDR3 has 11 residues. CDR1 and CDR2 from the germline V gene are DFQATT and SNEGSKA (reference sequence). The CDR3 DNA reads TGCAGTGCTATCGAGTACAATGAGCAGTTCTTC. Protein product: CSAIEYNEQFF.